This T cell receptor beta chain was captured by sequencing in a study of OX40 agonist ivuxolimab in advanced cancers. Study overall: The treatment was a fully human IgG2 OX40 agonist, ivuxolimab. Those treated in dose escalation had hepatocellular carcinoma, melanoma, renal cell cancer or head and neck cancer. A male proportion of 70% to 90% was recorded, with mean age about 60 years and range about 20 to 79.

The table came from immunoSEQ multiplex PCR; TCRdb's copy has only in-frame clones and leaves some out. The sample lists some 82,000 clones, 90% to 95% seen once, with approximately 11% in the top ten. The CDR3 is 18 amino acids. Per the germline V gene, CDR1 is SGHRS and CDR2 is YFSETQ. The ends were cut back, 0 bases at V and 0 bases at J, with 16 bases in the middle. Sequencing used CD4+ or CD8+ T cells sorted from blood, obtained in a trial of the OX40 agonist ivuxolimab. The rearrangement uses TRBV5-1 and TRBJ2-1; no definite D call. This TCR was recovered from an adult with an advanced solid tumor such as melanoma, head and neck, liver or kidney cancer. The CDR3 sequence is CASSLEPPFSSSYNEQFF. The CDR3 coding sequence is TGCGCCAGCAGCTTGGAACCACCCTTTTCGAGCTCCTACAATGAGCAGTTCTTC. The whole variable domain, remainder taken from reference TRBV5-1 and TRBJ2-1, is KAGVTQTPRYLIKTRGQQVTLSCSPISGHRSVSWYQQTPGQGLQFLFEYFSETQRNKGNFPGRFSGRQFSNSRSEMNVSTLELGDSALYLCASSLEPPFSSSYNEQFFGPGTRLTVL.